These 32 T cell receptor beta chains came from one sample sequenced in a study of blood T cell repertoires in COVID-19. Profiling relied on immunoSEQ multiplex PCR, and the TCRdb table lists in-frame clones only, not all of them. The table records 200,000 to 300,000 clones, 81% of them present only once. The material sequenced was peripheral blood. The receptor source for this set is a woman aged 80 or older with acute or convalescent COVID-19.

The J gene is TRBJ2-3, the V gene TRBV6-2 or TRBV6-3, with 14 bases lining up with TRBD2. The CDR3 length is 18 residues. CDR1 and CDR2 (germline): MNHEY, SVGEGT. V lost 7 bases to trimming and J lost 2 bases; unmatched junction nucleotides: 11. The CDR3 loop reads CASNPGTSGSLFTDTQYF. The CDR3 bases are TGTGCCAGCAACCCCGGGACTAGCGGGAGTCTGTTCACAGATACGCAGTATTTT.

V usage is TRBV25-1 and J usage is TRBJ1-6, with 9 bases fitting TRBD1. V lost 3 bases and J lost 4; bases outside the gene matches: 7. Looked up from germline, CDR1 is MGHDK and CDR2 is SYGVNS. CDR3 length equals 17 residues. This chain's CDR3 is CASSDWGQGIYNSPLHF. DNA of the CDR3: TGTGCCAGCAGTGACTGGGGACAGGGCATTTATAATTCACCCCTCCACTTT.

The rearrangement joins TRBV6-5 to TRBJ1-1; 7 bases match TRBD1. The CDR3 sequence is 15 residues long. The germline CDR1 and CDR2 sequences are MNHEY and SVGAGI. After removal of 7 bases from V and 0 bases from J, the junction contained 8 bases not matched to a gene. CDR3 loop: CASTQGGSMNTEAFF. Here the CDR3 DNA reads TGTGCCAGCACCCAGGGGGGTTCCATGAACACTGAAGCTTTCTTT.

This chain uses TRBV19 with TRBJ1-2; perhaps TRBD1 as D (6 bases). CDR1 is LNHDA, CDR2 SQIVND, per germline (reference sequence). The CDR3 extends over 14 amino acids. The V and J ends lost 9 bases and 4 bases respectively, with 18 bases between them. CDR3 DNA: TGTGCCAGCCTTATACAGGGCGGGGGCTATGGCTACACCTTC. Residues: CASLIQGGGYGYTF.

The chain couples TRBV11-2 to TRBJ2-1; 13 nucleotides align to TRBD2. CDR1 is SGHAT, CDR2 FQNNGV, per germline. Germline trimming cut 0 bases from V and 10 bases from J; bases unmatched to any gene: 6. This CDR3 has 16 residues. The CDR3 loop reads CASSLDRTSGGREQFF. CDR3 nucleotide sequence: TGTGCCAGCAGCTTAGATCGGACTAGCGGGGGAAGGGAGCAGTTCTTC.

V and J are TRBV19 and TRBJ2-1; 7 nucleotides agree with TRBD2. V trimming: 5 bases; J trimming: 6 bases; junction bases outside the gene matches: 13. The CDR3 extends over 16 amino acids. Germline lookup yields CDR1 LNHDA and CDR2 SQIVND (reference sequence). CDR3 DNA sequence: TGTGCCAGTAGTTTGCTACCGGGACTAACGACCAATGAGCAGTTCTTC. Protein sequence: CASSLLPGLTTNEQFF.

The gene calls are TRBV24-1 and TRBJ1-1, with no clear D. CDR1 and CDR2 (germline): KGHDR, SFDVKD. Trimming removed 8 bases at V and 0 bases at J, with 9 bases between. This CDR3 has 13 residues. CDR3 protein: CATKEQMNTEAFF. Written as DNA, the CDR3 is TGTGCCACCAAAGAACAGATGAACACTGAAGCTTTCTTT.

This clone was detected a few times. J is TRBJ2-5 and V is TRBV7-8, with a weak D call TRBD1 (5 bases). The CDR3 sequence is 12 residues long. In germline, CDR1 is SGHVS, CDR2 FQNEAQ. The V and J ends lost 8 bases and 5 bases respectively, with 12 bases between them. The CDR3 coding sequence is TGTGCCAGCGTCGGACACGCCGAGACCCAGTACTTC. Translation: CASVGHAETQYF. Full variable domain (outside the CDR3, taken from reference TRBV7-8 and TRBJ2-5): GAGVSQSPRYKVAKRGQDVALRCDPISGHVSLFWYQQALGQGPEFLTYFQNEAQLDKSGLPSDRFFAERPEGSVSTLKIQRTQQEDSAVYLCASVGHAETQYFGPGTRLLVL.

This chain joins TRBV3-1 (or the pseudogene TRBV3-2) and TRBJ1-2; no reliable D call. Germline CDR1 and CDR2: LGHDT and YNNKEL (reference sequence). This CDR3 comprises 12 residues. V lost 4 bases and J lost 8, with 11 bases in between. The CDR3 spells CASSLDLGGYTF. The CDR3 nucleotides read TGTGCCAGCAGCCTGGACTTAGGGGGCTACACCTTC.

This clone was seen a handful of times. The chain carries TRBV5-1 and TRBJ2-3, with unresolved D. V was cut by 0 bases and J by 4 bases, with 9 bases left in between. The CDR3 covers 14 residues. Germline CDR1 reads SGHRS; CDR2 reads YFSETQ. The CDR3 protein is CASSLDSYPDTQYF. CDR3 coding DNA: TGCGCCAGCAGCTTGGATAGTTACCCAGATACGCAGTATTTT.

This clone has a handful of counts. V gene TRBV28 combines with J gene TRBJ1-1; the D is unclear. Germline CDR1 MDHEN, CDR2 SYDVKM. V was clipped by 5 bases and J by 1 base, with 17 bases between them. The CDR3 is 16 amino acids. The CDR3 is CASSGYYGLWNTEAFF. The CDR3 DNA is TGTGCCAGCAGTGGGTATTACGGACTTTGGAACACTGAAGCTTTCTTT.

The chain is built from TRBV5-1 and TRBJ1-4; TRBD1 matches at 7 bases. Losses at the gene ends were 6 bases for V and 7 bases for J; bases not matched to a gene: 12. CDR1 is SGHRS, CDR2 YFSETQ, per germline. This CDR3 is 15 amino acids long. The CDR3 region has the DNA TGCGCCAGCAAGCTTGGAACAGGGGAATTTGAAAAACTGTTTTTT. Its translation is CASKLGTGEFEKLFF.

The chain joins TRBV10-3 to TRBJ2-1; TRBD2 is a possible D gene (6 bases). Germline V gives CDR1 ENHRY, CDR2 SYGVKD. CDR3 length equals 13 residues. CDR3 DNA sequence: TGTGCTTATTCTAGCGTCTCCTACAATGAGCAGTTCTTC. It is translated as CAYSSVSYNEQFF.

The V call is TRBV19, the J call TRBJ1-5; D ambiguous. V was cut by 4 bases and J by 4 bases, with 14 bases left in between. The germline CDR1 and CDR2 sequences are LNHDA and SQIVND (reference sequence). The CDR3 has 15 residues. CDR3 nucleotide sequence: TGTGCCAGTAGTACCCCGGGAGTATATAATCAGCCCCAGCATTTT. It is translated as CASSTPGVYNQPQHF. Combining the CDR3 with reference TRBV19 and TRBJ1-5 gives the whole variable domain DGGITQSPKYLFRKEGQNVTLSCEQNLNHDAMYWYRQDPGQGLRLIYYSQIVNDFQKGDIAEGYSVSREKKESFPLTVTSAQKNPTAFYLCASSTPGVYNQPQHFGDGTRLSIL.

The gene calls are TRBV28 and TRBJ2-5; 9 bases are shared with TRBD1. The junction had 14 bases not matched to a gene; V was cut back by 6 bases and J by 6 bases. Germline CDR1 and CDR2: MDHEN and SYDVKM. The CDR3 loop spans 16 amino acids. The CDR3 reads CASSPGGQGSMKTQYF. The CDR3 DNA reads TGTGCCAGCAGCCCGGGGGGACAGGGTAGTATGAAGACCCAGTACTTC.

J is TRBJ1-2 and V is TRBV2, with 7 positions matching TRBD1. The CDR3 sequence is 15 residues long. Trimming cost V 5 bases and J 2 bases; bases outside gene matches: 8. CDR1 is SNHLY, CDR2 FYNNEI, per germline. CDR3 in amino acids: CASSRSRGLNYGYTF. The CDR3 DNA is TGTGCCAGCAGTCGCTCTAGGGGGCTGAACTATGGCTACACCTTC.

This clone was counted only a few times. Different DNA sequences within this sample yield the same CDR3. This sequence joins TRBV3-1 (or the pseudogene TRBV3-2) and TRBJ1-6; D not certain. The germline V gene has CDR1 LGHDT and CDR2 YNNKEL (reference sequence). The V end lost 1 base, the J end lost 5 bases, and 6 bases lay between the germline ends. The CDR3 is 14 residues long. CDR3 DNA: TGTGCCAGCAGCCAAGGGCAGGATAATTCACCCCTCCACTTT. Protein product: CASSQGQDNSPLHF.

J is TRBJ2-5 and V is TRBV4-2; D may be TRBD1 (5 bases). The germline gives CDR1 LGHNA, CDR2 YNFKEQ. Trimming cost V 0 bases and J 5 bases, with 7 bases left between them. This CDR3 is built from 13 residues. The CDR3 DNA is TGTGCCAGCAGCCAAGAGGGGCCCGAGACCCAGTACTTC. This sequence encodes CASSQEGPETQYF.

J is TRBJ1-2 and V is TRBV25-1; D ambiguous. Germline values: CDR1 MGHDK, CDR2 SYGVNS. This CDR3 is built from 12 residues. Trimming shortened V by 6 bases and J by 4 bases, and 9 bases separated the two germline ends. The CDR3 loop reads CASREGGYGYTF. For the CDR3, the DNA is TGTGCCAGCAGGGAGGGCGGCTATGGCTACACCTTC.

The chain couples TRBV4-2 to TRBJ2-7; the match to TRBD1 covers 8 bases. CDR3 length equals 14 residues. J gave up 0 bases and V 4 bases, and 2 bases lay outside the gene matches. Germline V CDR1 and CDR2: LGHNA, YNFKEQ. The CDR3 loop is CASSRGTGSYEQYF. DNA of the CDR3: TGTGCCAGCAGCCGGGGGACAGGCTCCTACGAGCAGTACTTC.

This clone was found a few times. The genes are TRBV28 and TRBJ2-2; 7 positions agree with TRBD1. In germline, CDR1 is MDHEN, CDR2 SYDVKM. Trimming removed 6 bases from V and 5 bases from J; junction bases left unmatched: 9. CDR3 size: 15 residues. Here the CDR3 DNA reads TGTGCCAGCAGCCTCTACAGGGGTGAAACCGGGGAGCTGTTTTTT. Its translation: CASSLYRGETGELFF. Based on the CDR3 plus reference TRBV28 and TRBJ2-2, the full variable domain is DVKVTQSSRYLVKRTGEKVFLECVQDMDHENMFWYRQDPGLGLRLIYFSYDVKMKEKGDIPEGYSVSREKKERFSLILESASTNQTSMYLCASSLYRGETGELFFGEGSRLTVL.

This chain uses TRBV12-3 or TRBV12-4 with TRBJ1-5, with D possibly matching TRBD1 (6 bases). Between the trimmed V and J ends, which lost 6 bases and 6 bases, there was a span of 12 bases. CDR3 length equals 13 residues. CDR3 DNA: TGTGCCAGCAGCACACAGGGAACTCAGCCCCAGCATTTT. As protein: CASSTQGTQPQHF.

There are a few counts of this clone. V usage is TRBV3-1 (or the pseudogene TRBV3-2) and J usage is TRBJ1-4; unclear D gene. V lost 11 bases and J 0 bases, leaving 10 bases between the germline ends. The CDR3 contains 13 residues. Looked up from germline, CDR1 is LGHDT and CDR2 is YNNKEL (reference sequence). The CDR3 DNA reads TGTGCCGCTAGGAGGTCAACTAATGAAAAACTGTTTTTT. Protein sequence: CAARRSTNEKLFF.

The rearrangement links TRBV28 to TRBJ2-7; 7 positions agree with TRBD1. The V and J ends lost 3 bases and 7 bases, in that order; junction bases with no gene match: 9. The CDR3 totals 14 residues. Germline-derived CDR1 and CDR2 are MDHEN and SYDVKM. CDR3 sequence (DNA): TGTGCCAGCAGTTTGGGGACAGCCCAGTTGGAGCAGTACTTC. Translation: CASSLGTAQLEQYF. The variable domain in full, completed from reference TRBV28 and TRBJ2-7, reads DVKVTQSSRYLVKRTGEKVFLECVQDMDHENMFWYRQDPGLGLRLIYFSYDVKMKEKGDIPEGYSVSREKKERFSLILESASTNQTSMYLCASSLGTAQLEQYFGPGTRLTVT.

DNA for the CDR3: TGTGCCAGCAGCTTAGCGTTGGGAGTGGGCCAAGAGACCCAGTACTTC. Its translation: CASSLALGVGQETQYF. The chain has TRBV7-2 and TRBJ2-5; possible D gene TRBD2, 5 bases. The ends were cut back, 0 bases at V and 1 base at J, with 12 bases in the middle. Germline V lookup: CDR1 SGHTA, CDR2 FQGNSA. There are 16 residues in the CDR3. The variable domain in full, completed from reference TRBV7-2 and TRBJ2-5, reads GAGVSQSPSNKVTEKGKDVELRCDPISGHTALYWYRQSLGQGLEFLIYFQGNSAPDKSGLPSDRFSAERTGGSVSTLTIQRTQQEDSAVYLCASSLALGVGQETQYFGPGTRLLVL.

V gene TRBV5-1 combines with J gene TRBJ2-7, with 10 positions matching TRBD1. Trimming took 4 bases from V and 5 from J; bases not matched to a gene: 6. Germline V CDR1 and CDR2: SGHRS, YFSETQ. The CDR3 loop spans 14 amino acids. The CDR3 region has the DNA TGCGCCAGCAGCCAGGGACAGGGGAGAGACGAGCAGTACTTC. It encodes CASSQGQGRDEQYF.

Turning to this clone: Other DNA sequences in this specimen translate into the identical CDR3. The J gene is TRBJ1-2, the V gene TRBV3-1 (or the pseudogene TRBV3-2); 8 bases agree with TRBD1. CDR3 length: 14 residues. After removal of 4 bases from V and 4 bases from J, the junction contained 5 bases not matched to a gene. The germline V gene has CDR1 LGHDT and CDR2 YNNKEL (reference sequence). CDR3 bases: TGTGCCAGCAGCCTCGGACAGGGAGGCTATGGCTACACCTTC. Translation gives CASSLGQGGYGYTF.

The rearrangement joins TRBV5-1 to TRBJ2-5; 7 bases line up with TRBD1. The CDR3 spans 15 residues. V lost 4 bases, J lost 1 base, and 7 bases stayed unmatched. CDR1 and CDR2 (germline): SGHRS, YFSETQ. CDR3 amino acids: CASSRTGGIQETQYF. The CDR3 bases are TGCGCCAGCAGCCGGACAGGAGGAATCCAAGAGACCCAGTACTTC.

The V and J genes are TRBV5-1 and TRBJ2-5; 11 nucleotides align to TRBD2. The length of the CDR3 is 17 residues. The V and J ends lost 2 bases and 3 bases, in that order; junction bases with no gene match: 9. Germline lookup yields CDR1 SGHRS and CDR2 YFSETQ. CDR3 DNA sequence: TGCGCCAGCAGCTTAGGTTTTAGCGGGGGGGCCAAAGAGACCCAGTACTTC. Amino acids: CASSLGFSGGAKETQYF.

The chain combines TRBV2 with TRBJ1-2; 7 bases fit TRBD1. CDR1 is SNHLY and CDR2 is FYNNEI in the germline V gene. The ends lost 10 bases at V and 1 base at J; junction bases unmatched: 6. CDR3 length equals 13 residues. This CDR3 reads CATGRGNNYGYTF. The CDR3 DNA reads TGTGCCACGGGCAGGGGGAATAACTATGGCTACACCTTC.

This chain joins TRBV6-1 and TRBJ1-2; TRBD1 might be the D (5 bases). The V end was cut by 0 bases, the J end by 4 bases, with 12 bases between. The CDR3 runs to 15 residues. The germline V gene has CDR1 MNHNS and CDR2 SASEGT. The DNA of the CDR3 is TGTGCCAGCAGTGAAGCGCAGGGTGCAAGCTATGGCTACACCTTC. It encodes CASSEAQGASYGYTF.

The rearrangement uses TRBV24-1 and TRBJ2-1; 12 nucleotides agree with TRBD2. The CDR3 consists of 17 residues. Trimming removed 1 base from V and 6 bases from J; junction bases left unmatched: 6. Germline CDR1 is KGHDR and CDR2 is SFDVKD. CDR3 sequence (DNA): TGTGCCACCAGTGATTTTTCCTTACTAGCGGGAGGCAATGAGCAGTTCTTC. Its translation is CATSDFSLLAGGNEQFF.